Described below is a single T cell receptor (beta chain) sequence and its context. The antigen is not known. The sample comes from a study of CD8 T cells in ankylosing spondylitis. The CDR3 is 13 amino acids. V was shortened by 6 bases and J by 5 bases, with 16 bases between the two germline ends. CDR1 and CDR2 (germline): DFQATT, SNEGSKA (reference sequence). In TCRdb, the 5' RACE reads were re-called with MiXCR into one record per CDR3 protein. Of over 400,000 distinct CDR3 sequences detected, approximately 26% appear once; the ten largest clones hold under 0.9%. General study points: Seemingly distinctive of ankylosing spondylitis blood was a TCR beta motif formed by eight highly homologous variants.

The receptor comes from a male donor with ankylosing spondylitis. Sequenced sample: blood, either unsorted or a sorted T cell fraction (not recorded which). The gene calls are TRBV20-1 and TRBJ2-5; a weak D match, TRBD2 (5 bases). The CDR3: CSAGSLRVETQYF. In nucleotides, the CDR3 is TGCAGTGCAGGGAGCTTGAGAGTGGAGACCCAGTACTTC.